This T cell receptor beta chain emerged from a study of blood T cell repertoires in COVID-19 (dated by TCRdb to about 2020). Concerning the study at large: Collaborator samples came from the United States, Italy and Spain and covered acute and convalescent phases of COVID-19. Subjects who had been exposed to COVID-19, were actively infected with it, or had recovered from it provided the deeply sampled blood TCRbeta repertoires that made up the dataset. Where available, HLA class I and class II types were taken from metadata supplied by the sample provider and were not determined by assay-based typing. The prospective study material was composed of cDNA or gDNA derived from T cells, B-cell-depleted T cells, or PBMCs. Samples came from the ongoing ImmuneRACE study (first 160 participants) plus 1,254 subjects from 6 global collaborators. The repertoires were made available in a free public database intended to serve as a resource for research on the immune response to SARS-CoV-2. Sample metadata almost always included a de-identified subject ID, COVID-19 status, age in years and sex. Beyond this particular receptor, the publication reports: The quantity of clinical and demographic metadata differed by source and by participant and was supplied without curation.

With regard to this clone: Its antigen remains undetermined. No quality values exist for individual bases; no much larger clone is one base distant.

From cysteine to phenylalanine, the CDR3 is 12 amino acids long. Only the CDR3 region is kept as DNA, spanning 36 bases read in frame from base 1. Trimming at the junction amounts to 3 bases on V and 5 bases on J, and the germline ends lie 5 bases apart. Taken from the germline V gene, the CDR1 and CDR2 loops are KGHSH and LQKENI. TCRbeta CDR3 regions were amplified from genomic DNA by means of the immunoSEQ Assay, a bias-controlled multiplex PCR. The study's processing was this. Nucleated cell counts per sample were estimated from amplification of reference gene primers within the assay. To quantify the absolute abundance of each unique TCRbeta CDR3 rearrangement, sequence reads were collapsed and filtered. For each sample, productive Simpson clonality was calculated as the square root of Simpson's diversity index over productive rearrangements. Entries here come from immuneACCESS through TCRdb and include only in-frame sequences with V and J called. Some clones fail to appear in such tables; in the studies checked, an unresolved V gene covers under half of the shortfall, and the cause of the remainder is unknown. Clone size and the V and J calls come from that table; the DNA yielded D and trimming. Here the sample has 310,000 or so clones; 89% occur a single time. The ten largest clones take up under 8% of the sample.

Samples from volunteer blood donors who had recovered from COVID-19 were contributed by a second Seattle source. Collaborating institutions collected whole blood in K2EDTA tubes following their own protocols. For TCRbeta analysis, collaborators shipped samples as frozen whole blood, isolated PBMCs, or DNA extracted from either of those sample types. The specimen sequenced was peripheral blood. This clonotype was sampled from a man younger than 35 who had recovered from COVID-19. The rearrangement combines TRBV18 with TRBJ2-1, with no confident D gene call. This receptor carries the CDR3 CASSPGHNEQFF. The nucleotide sequence reads as follows: TGTGCCAGCTCACCCGGTCACAATGAGCAGTTCTTC.